This entry lists 5 T cell receptor beta chains sequenced from one sample in a study of blood T cell repertoires in COVID-19 (dated by TCRdb to about 2020). The library was prepared using the immunoSEQ multiplex PCR assay. Held by TCRdb, this immuneACCESS table contains in-frame sequences only and omits some clones. Under half of the omission traces to an unresolved V gene where checked; the cause of the rest is unknown. The sample table holds about 190,000 clones, of which roughly 80% were seen once. Of the sample, around 12% falls within the top ten clones. Sequencing was carried out using peripheral blood. These receptors all come from a woman aged 50 to 65 with acute or convalescent COVID-19.

This sequence joins TRBV6-2 or TRBV6-3 and TRBJ2-7; 8 positions match TRBD2. The CDR3 contains 15 residues. Germline V lookup: CDR1 MNHEY, CDR2 SVGEGT. With 5 bases clipped from V and 6 bases from J, the junction kept 12 bases outside the gene matches. The CDR3 nucleotides are TGTGCCAGCAGTCCCGCAAGGACTAGCTTCTTCGAGCAGTACTTC. Protein product: CASSPARTSFFEQYF.

The rearrangement links TRBV2 to TRBJ1-2; possibly TRBD1 for D (5 bases). This CDR3 spans 14 amino acids. Germline values: CDR1 SNHLY, CDR2 FYNNEI. Trimming left V 2 bases short and J 6 bases short, with 13 bases between. This CDR3 is CASSERGGSNGYTF. CDR3 nucleotide sequence: TGTGCCAGCAGTGAAAGGGGAGGGTCCAATGGCTACACCTTC.

V is TRBV19 and J is TRBJ1-5; D not resolved. With 6 bases removed from V and 5 bases from J, the gap between germline ends came to 20 bases. Looked up from germline, CDR1 is LNHDA and CDR2 is SQIVND (reference sequence). There are 16 residues in the CDR3. CDR3 DNA: TGTGCCAGTAGCACATTCGCCTCCGAGGGCTATCAGCCCCAGCATTTT. Translated, it gives CASSTFASEGYQPQHF.

V is TRBV28 and J is TRBJ2-7; TRBD1 matches 10 bases. From germline, CDR1 is MDHEN and CDR2 SYDVKM. The CDR3 runs to 13 residues. V lost 9 bases and J lost 5; bases outside the gene matches: 7. The CDR3 here is CASKTGGINEQYF. In nucleotides, the CDR3 is TGTGCCAGTAAGACAGGGGGCATCAACGAGCAGTACTTC.

The J gene is TRBJ1-4, the V gene TRBV4-1; D is ambiguous. Germline V lookup: CDR1 MGHRA, CDR2 YSYEKL. This CDR3 is 14 amino acids long. Trimming took 3 bases from V and 7 from J, leaving 12 bases between them. CDR3 nucleotides: TGCGCCAGCAGCCAGAGGCCTACCAGTGAAAAACTGTTTTTT. Amino acid sequence: CASSQRPTSEKLFF.